The 8 T cell receptor beta chains given below trace back to one sample, sequenced in a study of vaccination effects on CD4 cells after COVID-19. Assay: immunoSEQ multiplex PCR; the TCRdb copy retains only in-frame clones and omits some. This sample yields tens of thousands of clones, of which around 70% are seen a single time; roughly an eighth belongs to the top ten. Using viral peptide pools, the ViraFEST assay grew out antigen-specific CD4+ T cells prior to sequencing. The culture ran for approximately 11 days before CD4+ T cells were isolated. As their vaccination, participants received two doses of either BNT162b2 or mRNA-1273. No antigen has been identified for these receptors. Here the sequenced sample was CD4+ T cells from PBMCs cultured with HCoV-229E spike peptides, taken after COVID-19 vaccination. The receptors were sampled from a human donor who received a COVID-19 vaccine.

The V and J genes are TRBV29-1 and TRBJ1-2; D possibly corresponds to TRBD1 (5 bases). The CDR3 totals 13 residues. Trimming removed 0 bases from V and 8 bases from J, with 13 bases in between. The germline CDR1 and CDR2 sequences are SQVTM and ANQGSEA. The CDR3 DNA is TGCAGCGTTGAAGATCAGGGAGGGAAAGGCTACACCTTC. Amino acids: CSVEDQGGKGYTF.

The chain carries TRBV18 and TRBJ2-5; D not certain. The CDR3 consists of 15 residues. Looked up from germline, CDR1 is KGHSH and CDR2 is LQKENI. The V gene lost 1 base and the J gene lost 4 bases, with 13 bases spanning the gap. CDR3 in amino acids: CASSPQGSYGETQYF. DNA of the CDR3: TGTGCCAGCTCACCACAGGGATCCTACGGAGAGACCCAGTACTTC.

A single count supports this clone. The V gene is TRBV19, the J gene TRBJ2-5, with 7 bases matching TRBD2. Trimming took 1 base from V and 5 from J; bases not matched to a gene: 1. The CDR3 totals 13 residues. Germline V CDR1 and CDR2: LNHDA, SQIVND (reference sequence). Here the CDR3 DNA reads TGTGCCAGTAGTATAGGGGAGGGGGAGACCCAGTACTTC. This sequence encodes CASSIGEGETQYF.

J is TRBJ2-7 and V is TRBV5-1, with 9 nucleotides matching TRBD1. From germline, CDR1 is SGHRS and CDR2 YFSETQ. The CDR3 is made up of 14 amino acids. The V gene end was trimmed by 5 bases and the J gene end by 0 bases; junction bases not matched to a gene: 3. Written as DNA, the CDR3 is TGCGCCAGCAGAAAGACAGGGGGCTCCTACGAGCAGTACTTC. Amino acid sequence: CASRKTGGSYEQYF. The full variable domain, completed using reference TRBV5-1 and TRBJ2-7, is KAGVTQTPRYLIKTRGQQVTLSCSPISGHRSVSWYQQTPGQGLQFLFEYFSETQRNKGNFPGRFSGRQFSNSRSEMNVSTLELGDSALYLCASRKTGGSYEQYFGPGTRLTVT.

The DNA of the CDR3 is TGTGCCATGACAGGGGGCCCTGGAAACACCATATATTTT. This sequence encodes CAMTGGPGNTIYF. The chain carries TRBV10-3 and TRBJ1-3, with 10 bases that match TRBD1. CDR3 length: 13 amino acids. V shed 9 bases and J 2 bases; nucleotides not matched to a gene: 1. Germline V gene lookup returns CDR1 ENHRY and CDR2 SYGVKD.

The chain combines TRBV29-1 with TRBJ1-5, with TRBD1 matching over 10 bases. Looked up from germline, CDR1 is SQVTM and CDR2 is ANQGSEA. V shed 6 bases and J 5 bases; nucleotides not matched to a gene: 7. The CDR3 totals 14 residues. In DNA, the CDR3 is TGCAGCGTCCTGACGGGGACAGGGGATCAGCCCCAGCATTTT. The encoded protein is CSVLTGTGDQPQHF.

The chain combines TRBV12-5 with TRBJ2-3; 8 bases are a match to TRBD2. Trimming cost V 7 bases and J 5 bases; bases outside gene matches: 8. The CDR3 has 14 amino acids. Looked up from germline, CDR1 is LGHNT and CDR2 is FRNRAP. The chain's CDR3 is CASANLRGVDTQYF. CDR3 bases: TGTGCTAGTGCCAACCTGCGGGGGGTAGATACGCAGTATTTT.

The chain couples TRBV19 to TRBJ2-7, with TRBD1 matching 7 bases. This CDR3 is built from 14 residues. From germline, CDR1 is LNHDA and CDR2 SQIVND (reference sequence). The junction had 5 bases not matched to a gene; V was cut back by 1 base and J by 5 bases. The CDR3 protein is CASSIGRGFNEQYF. The CDR3 coding sequence is TGTGCCAGTAGTATAGGCAGGGGGTTCAACGAGCAGTACTTC. Together with reference TRBV19 and TRBJ2-7, the CDR3 gives the full variable domain: DGGITQSPKYLFRKEGQNVTLSCEQNLNHDAMYWYRQDPGQGLRLIYYSQIVNDFQKGDIAEGYSVSREKKESFPLTVTSAQKNPTAFYLCASSIGRGFNEQYFGPGTRLTVT.